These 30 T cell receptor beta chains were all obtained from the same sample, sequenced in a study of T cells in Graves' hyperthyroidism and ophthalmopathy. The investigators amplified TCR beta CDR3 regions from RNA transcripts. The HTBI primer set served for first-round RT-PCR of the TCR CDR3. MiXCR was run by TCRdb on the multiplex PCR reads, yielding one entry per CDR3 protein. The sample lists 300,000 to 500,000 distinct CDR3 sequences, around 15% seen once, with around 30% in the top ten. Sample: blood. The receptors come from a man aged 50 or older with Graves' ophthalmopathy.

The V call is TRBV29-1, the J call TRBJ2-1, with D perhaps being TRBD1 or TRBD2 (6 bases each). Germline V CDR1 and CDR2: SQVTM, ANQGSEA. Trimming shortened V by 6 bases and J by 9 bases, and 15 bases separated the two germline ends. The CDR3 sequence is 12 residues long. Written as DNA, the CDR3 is TGCAGCGTGGCGAGGGGGGCTAGTGAGCAGTTCTTC. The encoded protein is CSVARGASEQFF.

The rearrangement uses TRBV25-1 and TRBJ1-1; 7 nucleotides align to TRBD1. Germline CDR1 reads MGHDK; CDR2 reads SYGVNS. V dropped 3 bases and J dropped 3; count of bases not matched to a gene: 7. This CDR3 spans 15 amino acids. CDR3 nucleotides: TGTGCCAGCAGTGACCTCGGAACAGGGGACACTGAAGCTTTCTTT. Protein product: CASSDLGTGDTEAFF. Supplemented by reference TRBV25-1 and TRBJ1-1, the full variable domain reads EADIYQTPRYLVIGTGKKITLECSQTMGHDKMYWYQQDPGMELHLIHYSYGVNSTEKGDLSSESTVSRIRTEHFPLTLESARPSHTSQYLCASSDLGTGDTEAFFGQGTRLTVV.

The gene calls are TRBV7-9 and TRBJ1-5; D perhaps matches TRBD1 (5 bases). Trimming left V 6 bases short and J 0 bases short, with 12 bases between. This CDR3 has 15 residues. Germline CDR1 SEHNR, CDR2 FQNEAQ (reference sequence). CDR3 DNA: TGTGCCAGCAGTTTTACAGGAGGTAGCAATCAGCCCCAGCATTTT. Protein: CASSFTGGSNQPQHF.

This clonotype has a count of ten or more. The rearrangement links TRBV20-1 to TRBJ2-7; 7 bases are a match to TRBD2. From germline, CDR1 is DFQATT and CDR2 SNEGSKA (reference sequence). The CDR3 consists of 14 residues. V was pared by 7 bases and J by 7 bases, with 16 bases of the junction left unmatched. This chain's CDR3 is CSGKDGTTLTEQYF. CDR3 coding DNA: TGCAGTGGTAAAGATGGGACTACGCTCACAGAGCAGTACTTC.

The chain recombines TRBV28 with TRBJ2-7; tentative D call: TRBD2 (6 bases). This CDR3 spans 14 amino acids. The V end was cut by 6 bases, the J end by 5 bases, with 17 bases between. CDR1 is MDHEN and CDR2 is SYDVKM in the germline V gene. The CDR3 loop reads CASRTGVGLDEQYF. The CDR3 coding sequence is TGTGCCAGCAGGACGGGAGTCGGATTGGACGAGCAGTACTTC.

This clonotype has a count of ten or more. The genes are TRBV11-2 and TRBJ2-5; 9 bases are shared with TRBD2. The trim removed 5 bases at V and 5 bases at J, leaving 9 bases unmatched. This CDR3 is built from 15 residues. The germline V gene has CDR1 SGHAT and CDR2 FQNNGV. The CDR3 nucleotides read TGTGCCAGCAGCAGTTCCTCGGGACTAGCTGAGACCCAGTACTTC. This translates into CASSSSSGLAETQYF.

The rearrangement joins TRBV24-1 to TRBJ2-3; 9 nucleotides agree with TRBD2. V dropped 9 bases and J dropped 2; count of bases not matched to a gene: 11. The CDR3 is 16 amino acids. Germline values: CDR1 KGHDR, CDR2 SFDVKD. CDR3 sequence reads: CATSSGGRADTDTQYF. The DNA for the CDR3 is TGTGCCACCTCTTCGGGCGGGAGGGCCGACACAGATACGCAGTATTTT.

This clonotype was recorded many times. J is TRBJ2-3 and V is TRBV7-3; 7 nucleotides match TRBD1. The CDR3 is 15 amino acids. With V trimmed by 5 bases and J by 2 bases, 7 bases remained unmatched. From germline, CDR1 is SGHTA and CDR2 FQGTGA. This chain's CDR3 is CASSPDRRVTDTQYF. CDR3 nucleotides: TGTGCCAGCAGCCCGGACAGGAGAGTCACAGATACGCAGTATTTT.

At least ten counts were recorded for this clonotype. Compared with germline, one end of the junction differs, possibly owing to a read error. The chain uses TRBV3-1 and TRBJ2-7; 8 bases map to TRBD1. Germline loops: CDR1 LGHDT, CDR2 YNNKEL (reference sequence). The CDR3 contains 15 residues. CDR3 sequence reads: CASSEDGDRGYEQYF. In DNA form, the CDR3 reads TGTGCCAGCAGCGAAGACGGAGACAGGGGCTACGAGCAGTACTTC.

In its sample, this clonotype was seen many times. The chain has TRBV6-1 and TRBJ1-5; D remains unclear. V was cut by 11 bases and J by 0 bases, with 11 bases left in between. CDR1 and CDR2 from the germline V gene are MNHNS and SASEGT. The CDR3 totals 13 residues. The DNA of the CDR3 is TGTGCCGCACGGGCGTATAGCAATCAGCCCCAGCATTTT. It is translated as CAARAYSNQPQHF.

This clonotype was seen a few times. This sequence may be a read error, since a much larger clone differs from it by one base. CDR3 residues: CAWSASGGTEALF. In DNA form, the CDR3 reads TGTGCCTGGAGTGCCTCGGGCGGGACTGAAGCTCTCTTT. The gene calls are TRBV30 and TRBJ1-1, with D possibly TRBD1 on 5 matching bases. The CDR3 extends over 13 amino acids. Germline lookup yields CDR1 GTSNPN and CDR2 SVGIG (reference sequence).

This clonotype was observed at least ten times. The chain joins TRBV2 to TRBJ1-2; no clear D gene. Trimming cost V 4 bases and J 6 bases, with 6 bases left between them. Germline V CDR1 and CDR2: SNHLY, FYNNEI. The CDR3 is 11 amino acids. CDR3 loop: CASSGPDGYTF. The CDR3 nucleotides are TGTGCCAGCAGTGGCCCAGATGGCTACACCTTC.

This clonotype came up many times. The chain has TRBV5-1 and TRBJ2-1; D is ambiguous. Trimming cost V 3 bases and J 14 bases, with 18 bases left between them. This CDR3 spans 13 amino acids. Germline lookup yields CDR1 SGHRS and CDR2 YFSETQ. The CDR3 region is CASSWTLNKGKFF. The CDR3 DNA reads TGCGCCAGCAGCTGGACCTTAAACAAGGGAAAGTTCTTC.

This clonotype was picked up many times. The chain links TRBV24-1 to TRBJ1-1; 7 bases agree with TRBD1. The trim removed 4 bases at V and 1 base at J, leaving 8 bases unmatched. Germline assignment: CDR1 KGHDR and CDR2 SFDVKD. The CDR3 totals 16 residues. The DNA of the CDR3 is TGTGCCACCAGTGAGGGGGACAGACTAGGGAACACTGAAGCTTTCTTT. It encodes CATSEGDRLGNTEAFF.

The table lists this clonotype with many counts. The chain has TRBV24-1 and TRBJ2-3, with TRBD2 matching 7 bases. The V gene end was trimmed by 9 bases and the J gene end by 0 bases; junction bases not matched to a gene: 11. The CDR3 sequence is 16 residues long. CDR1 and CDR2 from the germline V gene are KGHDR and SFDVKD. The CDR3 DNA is TGTGCCACCGGAGGGAGGGGCGGGGATAGCACAGATACGCAGTATTTT. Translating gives CATGGRGGDSTDTQYF.

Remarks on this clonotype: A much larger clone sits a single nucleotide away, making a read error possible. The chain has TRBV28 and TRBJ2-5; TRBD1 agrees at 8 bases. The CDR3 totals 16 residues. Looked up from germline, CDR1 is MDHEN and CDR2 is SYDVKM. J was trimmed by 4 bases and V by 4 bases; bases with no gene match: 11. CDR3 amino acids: CASSSYWDRRTETQYF. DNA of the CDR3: TGTGCCAGCAGTTCATACTGGGACAGGAGAACAGAGACCCAGTACTTC.

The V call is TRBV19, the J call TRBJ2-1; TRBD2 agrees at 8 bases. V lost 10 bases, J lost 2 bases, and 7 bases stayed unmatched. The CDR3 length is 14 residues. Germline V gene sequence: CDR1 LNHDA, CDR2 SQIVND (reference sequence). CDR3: CATLAGGTYNEQFF. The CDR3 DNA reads TGTGCCACCCTAGCGGGTGGAACCTACAATGAGCAGTTCTTC.

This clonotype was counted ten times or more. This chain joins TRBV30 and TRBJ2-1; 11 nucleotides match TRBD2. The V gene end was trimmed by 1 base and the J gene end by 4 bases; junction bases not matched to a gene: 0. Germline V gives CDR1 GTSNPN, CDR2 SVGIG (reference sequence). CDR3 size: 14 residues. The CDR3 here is CAWSASGRYNEQFF. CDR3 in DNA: TGTGCCTGGAGTGCTAGCGGGAGGTACAATGAGCAGTTCTTC.

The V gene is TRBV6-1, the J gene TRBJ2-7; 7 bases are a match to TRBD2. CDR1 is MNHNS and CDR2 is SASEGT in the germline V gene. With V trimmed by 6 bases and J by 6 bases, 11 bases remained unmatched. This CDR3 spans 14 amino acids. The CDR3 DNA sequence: TGTGCCAGCAGGGCACTAGCGCCGGTAGGCGAGCAGTACTTC. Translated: CASRALAPVGEQYF.

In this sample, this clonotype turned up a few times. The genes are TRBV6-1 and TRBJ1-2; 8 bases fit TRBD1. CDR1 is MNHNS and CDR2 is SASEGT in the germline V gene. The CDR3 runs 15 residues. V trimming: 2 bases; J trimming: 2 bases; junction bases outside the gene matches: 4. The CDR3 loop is CASSERDRTNYGYTF. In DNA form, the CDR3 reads TGTGCCAGCAGTGAACGGGACAGGACAAACTATGGCTACACCTTC.

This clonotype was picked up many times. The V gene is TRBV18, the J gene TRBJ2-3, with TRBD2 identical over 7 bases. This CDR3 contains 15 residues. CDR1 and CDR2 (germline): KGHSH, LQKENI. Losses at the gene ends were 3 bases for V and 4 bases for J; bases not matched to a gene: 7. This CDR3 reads CASSPAGVSADTQYF. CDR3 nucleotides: TGTGCCAGCTCACCGGCGGGGGTTAGTGCAGATACGCAGTATTTT. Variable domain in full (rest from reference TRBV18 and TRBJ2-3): NAGVMQNPRHLVRRRGQEARLRCSPMKGHSHVYWYRQLPEEGLKFMVYLQKENIIDESGMPKERFSAEFPKEGPSILRIQQVVRGDSAAYFCASSPAGVSADTQYFGPGTRLTVL.

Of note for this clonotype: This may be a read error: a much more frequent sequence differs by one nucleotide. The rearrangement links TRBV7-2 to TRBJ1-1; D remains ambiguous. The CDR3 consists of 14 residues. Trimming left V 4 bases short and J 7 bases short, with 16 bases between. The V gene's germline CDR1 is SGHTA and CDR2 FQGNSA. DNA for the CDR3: TGTGCCAGCAGCTGGAGCCATCAGTACATTGAAGCTTTCTTT. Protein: CASSWSHQYIEAFF.

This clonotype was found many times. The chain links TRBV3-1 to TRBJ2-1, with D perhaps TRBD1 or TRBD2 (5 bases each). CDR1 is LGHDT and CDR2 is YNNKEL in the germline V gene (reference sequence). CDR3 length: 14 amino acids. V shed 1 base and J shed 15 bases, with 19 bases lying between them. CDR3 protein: CASSQGREAGRTFF. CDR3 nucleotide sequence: TGTGCCAGCAGCCAAGGTCGAGAGGCAGGGAGAACGTTCTTC.

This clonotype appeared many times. The CDR3, as DNA: TGTGCCAGCAGACAACTGGGGAACACCATATATTTT. Protein: CASRQLGNTIYF. The chain couples TRBV28 to TRBJ1-3, with D hard to call. CDR1 MDHEN and CDR2 SYDVKM come from the germline V gene. This CDR3 contains 12 residues. V was pared by 6 bases and J by 7 bases, with 10 bases between.

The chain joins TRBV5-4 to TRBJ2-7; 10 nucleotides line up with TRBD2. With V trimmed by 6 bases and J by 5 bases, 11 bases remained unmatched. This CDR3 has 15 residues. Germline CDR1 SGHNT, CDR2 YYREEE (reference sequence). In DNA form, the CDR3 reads TGTGCCAGCATTCTTGGGCTAGCGGGAGTCCACGAGCAGTACTTC. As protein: CASILGLAGVHEQYF.

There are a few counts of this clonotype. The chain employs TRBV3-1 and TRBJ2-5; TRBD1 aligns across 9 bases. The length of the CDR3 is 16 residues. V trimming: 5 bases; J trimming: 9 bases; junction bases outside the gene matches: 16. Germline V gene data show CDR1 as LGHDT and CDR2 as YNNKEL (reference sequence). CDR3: CASSSGTGTGIEAQYF. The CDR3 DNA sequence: TGTGCCAGCAGCTCCGGAACCGGGACAGGGATCGAGGCCCAGTACTTC.

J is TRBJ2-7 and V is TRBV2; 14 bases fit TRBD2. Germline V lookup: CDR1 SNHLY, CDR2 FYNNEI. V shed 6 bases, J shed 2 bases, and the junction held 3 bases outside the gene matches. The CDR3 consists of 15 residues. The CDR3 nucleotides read TGTGCCAGCAGGGGGACTAGCGGGGGAACCTACGAGCAGTACTTC. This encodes CASRGTSGGTYEQYF.

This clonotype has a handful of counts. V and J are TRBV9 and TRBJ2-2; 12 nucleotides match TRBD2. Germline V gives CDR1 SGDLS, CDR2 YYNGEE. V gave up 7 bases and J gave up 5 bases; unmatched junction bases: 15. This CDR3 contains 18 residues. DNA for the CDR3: TGTGCCAGCTCACCACCTCTCGGAGGACTAGCGGGAACCGGGGAGCTGTTTTTT. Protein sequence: CASSPPLGGLAGTGELFF.

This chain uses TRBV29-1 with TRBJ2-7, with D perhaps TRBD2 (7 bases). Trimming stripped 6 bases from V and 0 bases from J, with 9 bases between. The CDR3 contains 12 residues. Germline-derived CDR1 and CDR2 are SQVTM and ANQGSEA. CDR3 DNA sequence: TGCAGCGTCCGGGGGGCCTCCTACGAGCAGTACTTC. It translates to CSVRGASYEQYF.

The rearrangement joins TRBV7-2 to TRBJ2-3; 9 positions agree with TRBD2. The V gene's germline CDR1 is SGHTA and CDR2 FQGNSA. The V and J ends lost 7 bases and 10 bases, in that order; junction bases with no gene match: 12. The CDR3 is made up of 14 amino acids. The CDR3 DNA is TGTGCCAGCACCGTAAGGACTAGCGAAGGATCGCAGTATTTT. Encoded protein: CASTVRTSEGSQYF.